The entry below describes one T cell receptor (beta chain). This sample is part of a study of OX40 agonist ivuxolimab in advanced cancers. V was clipped by 3 bases and J by 2 bases, with 9 bases between them. Germline V gene data show CDR1 as SGHTS and CDR2 as YDEGEE. The CDR3 runs to 15 residues. Libraries were prepared by immunoSEQ multiplex PCR; TCRdb keeps only in-frame clonotypes and omits some of them. Here the sample spans 55,000 to 75,000 clones, 75% to 90% being singletons. The TCR comes from an adult with an advanced solid tumor such as melanoma, head and neck, liver or kidney cancer. The V gene is TRBV5-8, the J gene TRBJ2-6; weak D call: TRBD1 (6 bases). The material sequenced was CD4+ or CD8+ T cells sorted from blood, taken in a trial of the OX40 agonist ivuxolimab. The CDR3 loop reads CASSSRTAGANVLTF. The CDR3 bases are TGTGCCAGCAGCTCCCGGACAGCTGGGGCCAACGTCCTGACTTTC.